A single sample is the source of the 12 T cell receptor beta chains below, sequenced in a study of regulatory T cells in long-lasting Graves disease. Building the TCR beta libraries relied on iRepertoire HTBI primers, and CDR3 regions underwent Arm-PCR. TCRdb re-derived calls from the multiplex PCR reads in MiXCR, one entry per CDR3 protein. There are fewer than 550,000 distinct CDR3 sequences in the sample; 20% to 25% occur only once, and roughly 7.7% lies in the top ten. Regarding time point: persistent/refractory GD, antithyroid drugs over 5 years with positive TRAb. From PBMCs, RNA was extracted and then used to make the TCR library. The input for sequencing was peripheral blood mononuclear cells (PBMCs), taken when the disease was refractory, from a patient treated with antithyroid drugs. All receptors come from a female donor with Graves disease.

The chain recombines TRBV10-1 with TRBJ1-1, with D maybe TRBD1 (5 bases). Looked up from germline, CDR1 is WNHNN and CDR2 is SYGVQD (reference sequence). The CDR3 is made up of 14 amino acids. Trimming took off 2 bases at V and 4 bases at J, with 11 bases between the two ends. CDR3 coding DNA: TGCGCCAGCAGTGAGGGCAGGGAGGGCACTGAAGCTTTCTTT. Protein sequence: CASSEGREGTEAFF.

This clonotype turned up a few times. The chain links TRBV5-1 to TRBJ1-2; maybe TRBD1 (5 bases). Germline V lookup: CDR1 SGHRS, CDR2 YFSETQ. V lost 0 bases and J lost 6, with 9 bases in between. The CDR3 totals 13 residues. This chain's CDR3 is CASSLEGFDGYTF. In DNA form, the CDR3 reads TGCGCCAGCAGCTTGGAGGGGTTTGATGGCTACACCTTC.

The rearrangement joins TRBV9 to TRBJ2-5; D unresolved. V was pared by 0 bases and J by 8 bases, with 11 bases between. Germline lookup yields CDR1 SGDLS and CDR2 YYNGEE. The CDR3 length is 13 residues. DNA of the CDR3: TGTGCCAGCAGCGTAGACCAGTGGGCTACCCAGTACTTC. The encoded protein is CASSVDQWATQYF.

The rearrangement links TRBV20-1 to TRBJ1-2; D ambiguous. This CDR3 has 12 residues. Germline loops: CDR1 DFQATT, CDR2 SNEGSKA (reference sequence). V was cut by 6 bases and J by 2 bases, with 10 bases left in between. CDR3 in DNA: TGCAGTGCCTCCCGCAGGAACTATGGCTACACCTTC. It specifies CSASRRNYGYTF.

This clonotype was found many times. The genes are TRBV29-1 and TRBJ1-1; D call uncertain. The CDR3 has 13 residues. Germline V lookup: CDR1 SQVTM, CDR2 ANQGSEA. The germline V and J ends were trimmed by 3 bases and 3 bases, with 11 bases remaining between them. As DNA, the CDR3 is TGCAGCGTTGAGAAGGTTTACGACACTGAAGCTTTCTTT. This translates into CSVEKVYDTEAFF.

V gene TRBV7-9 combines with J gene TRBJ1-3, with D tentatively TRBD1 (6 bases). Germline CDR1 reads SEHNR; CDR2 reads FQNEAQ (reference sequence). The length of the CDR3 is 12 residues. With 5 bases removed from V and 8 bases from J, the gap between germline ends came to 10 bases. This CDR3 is CASSLQGHTIYF. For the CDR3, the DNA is TGTGCCAGCAGCCTACAGGGCCACACCATATATTTT.

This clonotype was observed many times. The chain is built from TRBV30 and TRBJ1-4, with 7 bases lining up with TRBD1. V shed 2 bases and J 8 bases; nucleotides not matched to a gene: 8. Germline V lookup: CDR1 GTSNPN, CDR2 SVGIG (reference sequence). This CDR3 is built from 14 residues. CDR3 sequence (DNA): TGTGCCTGGAGTAGACAGGGTGGATGGGAAAAACTGTTTTTT. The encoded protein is CAWSRQGGWEKLFF.

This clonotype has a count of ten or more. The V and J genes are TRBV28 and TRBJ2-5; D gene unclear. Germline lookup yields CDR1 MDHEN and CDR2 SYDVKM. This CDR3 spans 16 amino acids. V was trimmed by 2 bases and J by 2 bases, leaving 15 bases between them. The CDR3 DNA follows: TGTGCCAGCAGTTTAGGCTCTCTTGTAGGACAAGAGACCCAGTACTTC. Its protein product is CASSLGSLVGQETQYF. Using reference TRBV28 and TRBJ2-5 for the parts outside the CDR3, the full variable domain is DVKVTQSSRYLVKRTGEKVFLECVQDMDHENMFWYRQDPGLGLRLIYFSYDVKMKEKGDIPEGYSVSREKKERFSLILESASTNQTSMYLCASSLGSLVGQETQYFGPGTRLLVL.

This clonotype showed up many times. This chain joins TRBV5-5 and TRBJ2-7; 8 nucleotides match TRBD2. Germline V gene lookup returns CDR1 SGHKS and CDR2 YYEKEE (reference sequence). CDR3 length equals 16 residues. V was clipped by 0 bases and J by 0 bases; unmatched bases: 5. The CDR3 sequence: CASSLELAALSYEQYF. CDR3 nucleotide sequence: TGTGCCAGCAGCTTGGAACTAGCGGCGCTCTCCTACGAGCAGTACTTC.

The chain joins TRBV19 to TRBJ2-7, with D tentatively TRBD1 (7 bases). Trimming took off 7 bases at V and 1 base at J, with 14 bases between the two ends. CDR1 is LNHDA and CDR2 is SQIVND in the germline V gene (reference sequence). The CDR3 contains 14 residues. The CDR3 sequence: CASTQTGTSYEQYF. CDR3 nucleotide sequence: TGTGCCAGTACACAGACAGGGACTTCCTACGAGCAGTACTTC.

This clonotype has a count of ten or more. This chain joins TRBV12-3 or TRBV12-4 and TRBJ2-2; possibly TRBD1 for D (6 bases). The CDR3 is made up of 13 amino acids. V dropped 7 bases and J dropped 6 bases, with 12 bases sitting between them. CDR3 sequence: CASTPQGPGELFF. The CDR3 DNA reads TGTGCCAGCACCCCGCAGGGGCCCGGGGAGCTGTTTTTT.

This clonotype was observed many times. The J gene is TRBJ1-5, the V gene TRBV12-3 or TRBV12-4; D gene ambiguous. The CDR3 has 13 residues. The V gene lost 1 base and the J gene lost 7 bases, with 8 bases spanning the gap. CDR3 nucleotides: TGTGCCAGCAGTTTAGGGGAACACCAGCCCCAGCATTTT. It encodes CASSLGEHQPQHF.